The sequence of this T cell receptor (beta chain) was determined in a study of cytomegalovirus exposure and HLA in healthy donors. Details on this clone: The antigen is unknown.

Unmatched junction bases numbered 5, after V lost 4 bases and J lost 0 bases. In germline, CDR1 is SQVTM, CDR2 ANQGSEA. This CDR3 is 14 amino acids long. Findings and caveats of the study: Most TCR sequences were uncommon, yet certain public TCRs appeared in many donors. Investigators reported over 150 TCR beta chains as tied to cytomegalovirus.

Vbeta (60) and Jbeta (13) primers were used in the PCR. Measured with immunoSEQ multiplex PCR; TCRdb has only the in-frame clones, and not every one. In the table there are about 140,000 clones, over 60% of which are singletons. The source of this sequence is a man between 35 and 55 years old in good health and CMV-seronegative. The chain combines TRBV29-1 with TRBJ1-1; TRBD1 matches 7 bases. Sample: PBMCs. The CDR3 reads CSVAMGQLNTEAFF. As DNA, the CDR3 is TGCAGCGTTGCCATGGGACAGTTGAACACTGAAGCTTTCTTT.